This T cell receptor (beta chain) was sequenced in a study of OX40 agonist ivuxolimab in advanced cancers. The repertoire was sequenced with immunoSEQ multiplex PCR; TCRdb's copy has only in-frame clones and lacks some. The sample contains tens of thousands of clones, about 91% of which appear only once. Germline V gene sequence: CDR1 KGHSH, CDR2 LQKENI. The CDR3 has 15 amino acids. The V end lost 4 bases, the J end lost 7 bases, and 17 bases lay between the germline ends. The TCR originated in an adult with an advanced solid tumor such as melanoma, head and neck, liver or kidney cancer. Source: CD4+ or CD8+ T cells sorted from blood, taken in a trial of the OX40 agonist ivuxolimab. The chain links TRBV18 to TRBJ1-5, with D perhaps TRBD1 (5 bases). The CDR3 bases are TGTGCCAGCTCACGTATTGGTGGGACGGAACAGCCCCAGCATTTT. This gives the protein CASSRIGGTEQPQHF. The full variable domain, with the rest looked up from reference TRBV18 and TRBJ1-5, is NAGVMQNPRHLVRRRGQEARLRCSPMKGHSHVYWYRQLPEEGLKFMVYLQKENIIDESGMPKERFSAEFPKEGPSILRIQQVVRGDSAAYFCASSRIGGTEQPQHFGDGTRLSIL.